Presented here are 29 T cell receptor beta chains from one specimen sequenced in a study of T cell changes during pregnancy in multiple sclerosis. Here immunoSEQ multiplex PCR was the method, and the copy in TCRdb shows in-frame clones only, minus some. Of 23,000 or so clones in the sample, around 86% were seen once. The specimen comprised CD8+ T cells from peripheral blood mononuclear cells, sampled in the first trimester of pregnancy. The receptors come from a female donor in good health, enrolled as a control in a pregnancy study.

The sample holds one count of this clone. This chain uses TRBV19 with TRBJ2-7, with 7 nucleotides matching TRBD2. The V gene end was trimmed by 2 bases and the J gene end by 5 bases; junction bases not matched to a gene: 6. In germline, CDR1 is LNHDA, CDR2 SQIVND (reference sequence). The CDR3 runs 14 residues. CDR3 in DNA: TGTGCCAGTAGTATATTCGGGAGGAACCACGAGCAGTACTTC. This encodes CASSIFGRNHEQYF. The full variable domain, in which reference TRBV19 and TRBJ2-7 provide the parts outside the CDR3, is DGGITQSPKYLFRKEGQNVTLSCEQNLNHDAMYWYRQDPGQGLRLIYYSQIVNDFQKGDIAEGYSVSREKKESFPLTVTSAQKNPTAFYLCASSIFGRNHEQYFGPGTRLTVT.

The chain combines TRBV28 with TRBJ1-1; D remains unclear. Germline CDR1 MDHEN, CDR2 SYDVKM. The CDR3 length is 13 residues. The germline V and J ends were trimmed by 4 bases and 0 bases, with 6 bases remaining between them. CDR3 nucleotides: TGTGCCAGCAGTTCAACTATGAACACTGAAGCTTTCTTT. Amino acid sequence: CASSSTMNTEAFF.

The chain uses TRBV5-4 and TRBJ2-1, with 7 bases aligning to TRBD1. The germline V gene has CDR1 SGHNT and CDR2 YYREEE (reference sequence). This CDR3 is 16 amino acids long. The trim removed 4 bases at V and 4 bases at J, leaving 11 bases unmatched. CDR3 in amino acids: CASSPPDRSRYNEQFF. DNA of the CDR3: TGTGCCAGCAGCCCACCGGACAGGTCTAGGTACAATGAGCAGTTCTTC.

The genes are TRBV19 and TRBJ1-4, with D possibly TRBD1 on 6 matching bases. Trimming removed 7 bases at V and 10 bases at J, with 19 bases between. The CDR3 length is 14 residues. CDR1 is LNHDA, CDR2 SQIVND, per germline (reference sequence). CDR3 coding DNA: TGTGCCAGTACTCCGGGACAAGGCCTTGGAAAACTGTTTTTT. The encoded protein is CASTPGQGLGKLFF.

The V call is TRBV9, the J call TRBJ2-5; TRBD1 aligns across 11 bases. The CDR3 is 15 residues long. Germline CDR1 and CDR2: SGDLS and YYNGEE. V trimming: 5 bases; J trimming: 5 bases; junction bases outside the gene matches: 8. Written as DNA, the CDR3 is TGTGCCAGCAGGTTTCCGGGACAGGGGGAGGAGACCCAGTACTTC. Protein sequence: CASRFPGQGEETQYF.

This chain joins TRBV7-9 and TRBJ1-1, with D perhaps matching TRBD1 (5 bases). From germline, CDR1 is SEHNR and CDR2 FQNEAQ (reference sequence). This CDR3 is 12 amino acids long. V was trimmed by 6 bases and J by 11 bases, leaving 16 bases between them. In nucleotides, the CDR3 is TGTGCCAGCAGTCCGGGGGGGTTAAGGGCTTTCTTT. Protein sequence: CASSPGGLRAFF.

The CDR3 here is CASSKVAGDSNEQFF. In nucleotides, the CDR3 is TGTGCCAGCAGTAAGGTAGCGGGAGATTCCAATGAGCAGTTCTTC. The chain joins TRBV6-4 to TRBJ2-1, with 9 positions matching TRBD2. V lost 5 bases and J lost 6; bases outside the gene matches: 8. The CDR3 has 15 residues. Germline CDR1 reads MRHNA; CDR2 reads SNTAGT.

CDR3: CATSSGTTGAGETQYF. CDR3 sequence (DNA): TGTGCCACCAGCAGTGGCACGACAGGGGCAGGGGAGACCCAGTACTTC. The V and J genes are TRBV15 and TRBJ2-5; TRBD1 matches at 8 bases. The CDR3 is 16 residues long. Per germline, CDR1 LNHNV and CDR2 YYDKDF (reference sequence). The J segment lost 5 bases and the V segment lost 3 bases, leaving 11 bases of the junction unmatched.

The J gene is TRBJ2-1, the V gene TRBV19, with 13 bases that match TRBD2. Germline values: CDR1 LNHDA, CDR2 SQIVND (reference sequence). This CDR3 has 15 residues. With V trimmed by 4 bases and J by 7 bases, 4 bases remained unmatched. CDR3 loop: CASSTGLAGANEQFF. The CDR3 DNA is TGTGCCAGTAGTACTGGACTAGCGGGAGCTAATGAGCAGTTCTTC.

The J gene is TRBJ1-2, the V gene TRBV6-5, with TRBD1 identical over 7 bases. Unmatched junction bases numbered 14, after V lost 3 bases and J lost 7 bases. CDR1 MNHEY and CDR2 SVGAGI come from the germline V gene. The CDR3 totals 16 residues. The CDR3 loop reads CASSYTLETGRFGYTF. The CDR3 DNA reads TGTGCCAGCAGTTATACCCTTGAGACAGGGCGCTTTGGCTACACCTTC.

This clone was observed a single time. CDR3 bases: TGTGCCAGCAGTGAAGGCAGTAACTATGGCTACACCTTC. Amino acids: CASSEGSNYGYTF. The chain has TRBV2 and TRBJ1-2; D unresolved. V shed 1 base and J shed 1 base, with 4 bases lying between them. CDR1 and CDR2 (germline): SNHLY, FYNNEI. The CDR3 is 13 residues long.

This clone has just one count. The chain carries TRBV28 and TRBJ2-7; TRBD2 agrees at 8 bases. The CDR3 is 14 residues long. Germline assignment: CDR1 MDHEN and CDR2 SYDVKM. V lost 2 bases to trimming and J lost 0 bases; unmatched junction nucleotides: 0. The CDR3 nucleotides are TGTGCCAGCAGTTTAGCGGGAGGCTCCTACGAGCAGTACTTC. Translated: CASSLAGGSYEQYF.

The chain links TRBV5-5 to TRBJ1-5; 7 nucleotides agree with TRBD1. The CDR3 spans 15 residues. The germline V gene encodes CDR1 SGHKS and CDR2 YYEKEE (reference sequence). The trim removed 1 base at V and 2 bases at J, leaving 3 bases unmatched. The CDR3 DNA sequence: TGTGCCAGCAGCTTGTGGGACAGAGGCAATCAGCCCCAGCATTTT. Encoded protein: CASSLWDRGNQPQHF.

The V call is TRBV14, the J call TRBJ2-7; 8 bases match TRBD1. CDR3 length: 15 residues. Germline V gene sequence: CDR1 SGHDN, CDR2 FVKESK. Trimming cost V 4 bases and J 2 bases; bases outside gene matches: 7. The CDR3 DNA follows: TGTGCCAGCAGCCTGGGTAGGACAGGGCCCTACGAGCAGTACTTC. Protein sequence: CASSLGRTGPYEQYF.

The J gene is TRBJ2-7, the V gene TRBV9; 8 nucleotides agree with TRBD2. The CDR3 is 14 amino acids. With 3 bases clipped from V and 3 bases from J, the junction kept 5 bases outside the gene matches. Looked up from germline, CDR1 is SGDLS and CDR2 is YYNGEE. Written as DNA, the CDR3 is TGTGCCAGCAGCGCCGGCGGGGGGTACTACGAGCAGTACTTC. This translates into CASSAGGGYYEQYF.

The V and J genes are TRBV28 and TRBJ1-4, with D possibly being TRBD1 (5 bases). V was trimmed by 3 bases and J by 8 bases, leaving 13 bases between them. The germline CDR1 and CDR2 sequences are MDHEN and SYDVKM. The CDR3 contains 14 residues. This CDR3 is CASSFGGQGEKLFF. CDR3 in DNA: TGTGCCAGCAGTTTCGGCGGCCAGGGCGAAAAACTGTTTTTT.

V and J are TRBV29-1 and TRBJ1-4; possible D gene TRBD1, 5 bases. Germline V gene data show CDR1 as SQVTM and CDR2 as ANQGSEA. The CDR3 loop spans 15 amino acids. V shed 0 bases and J shed 2 bases, with 10 bases lying between them. CDR3 bases: TGCAGCGTTGAAGACGCAGGGAACACTAATGAAAAACTGTTTTTT. Translated: CSVEDAGNTNEKLFF.

The V and J genes are TRBV9 and TRBJ2-1, with 8 bases that match TRBD2. Germline values: CDR1 SGDLS, CDR2 YYNGEE. The CDR3 is made up of 16 amino acids. Losses at the gene ends were 0 bases for V and 6 bases for J; bases not matched to a gene: 8. CDR3 DNA sequence: TGTGCCAGCAGCGTAGAGTCCGGGGGGGGGCCCAATGAGCAGTTCTTC. It yields the protein CASSVESGGGPNEQFF.

This chain uses TRBV11-2 with TRBJ1-1; D uncertain. The CDR3 covers 13 residues. Germline values: CDR1 SGHAT, CDR2 FQNNGV. With 5 bases removed from V and 1 base from J, the gap between germline ends came to 8 bases. In nucleotides, the CDR3 is TGTGCCAGCAGCCTCCTCGGGAACACTGAAGCTTTCTTT. Translated: CASSLLGNTEAFF.

The chain combines TRBV2 with TRBJ2-5; unclear D gene. Germline V gives CDR1 SNHLY, CDR2 FYNNEI. The germline V and J ends were trimmed by 5 bases and 4 bases, with 11 bases remaining between them. CDR3 length equals 13 residues. The CDR3: CASSREARETQYF. The DNA of the CDR3 is TGTGCCAGCAGTCGAGAAGCACGAGAGACCCAGTACTTC.

This rearrangement joins TRBV27 to TRBJ2-5, with 10 bases matching TRBD2. Near its end, the DNA agrees better with TRBJ2-7, so the J call may be wrong. Germline CDR1 is MNHEY and CDR2 is SMNVEV (reference sequence). This CDR3 comprises 17 residues. CDR3 residues: CASSPSRLAGVTYEQYF. The CDR3 coding sequence is TGTGCCAGCAGTCCCTCTCGACTAGCGGGCGTCACCTACGAGCAGTACTTC.

This rearrangement joins TRBV25-1 to TRBJ2-1, with 9 bases fitting TRBD1. Germline V gene data show CDR1 as MGHDK and CDR2 as SYGVNS. The CDR3 extends over 17 amino acids. The ends lost 4 bases at V and 8 bases at J; junction bases unmatched: 15. CDR3 nucleotide sequence: TGTGCCAGCAGTGGACCCGGGACAGGGCTGTACATCGATGAGCAGTTCTTC. Translation: CASSGPGTGLYIDEQFF.

V gene TRBV7-9 combines with J gene TRBJ2-7, with D perhaps matching TRBD1 (6 bases). This CDR3 comprises 12 residues. Trimming left V 4 bases short and J 9 bases short, with 13 bases between. The germline V gene encodes CDR1 SEHNR and CDR2 FQNEAQ (reference sequence). CDR3 sequence (DNA): TGTGCCAGCAGCTCAGAGGGGGATCTGCAGTACTTC. It specifies CASSSEGDLQYF.

The gene calls are TRBV15 and TRBJ1-5; unclear D gene. From germline, CDR1 is LNHNV and CDR2 YYDKDF (reference sequence). V was pared by 0 bases and J by 2 bases, with 11 bases between. CDR3 length: 16 amino acids. CDR3 loop: CATSRDEAPGNQPQHF. CDR3 DNA sequence: TGTGCCACCAGCAGAGATGAGGCGCCAGGCAATCAGCCCCAGCATTTT.

The rearrangement joins TRBV19 to TRBJ1-5; D remains ambiguous. V lost 5 bases to trimming and J lost 1 base, with 9 bases between them. Germline lookup yields CDR1 LNHDA and CDR2 SQIVND (reference sequence). CDR3 length: 14 residues. CDR3 in DNA: TGTGCCAGTAGTGGCAGGATAAGCAATCAGCCCCAGCATTTT. It codes for CASSGRISNQPQHF.

This chain uses TRBV7-2 with TRBJ2-1; 9 nucleotides align to TRBD2. Germline V gene sequence: CDR1 SGHTA, CDR2 FQGNSA. This CDR3 contains 15 residues. Trimming removed 4 bases from V and 5 bases from J; junction bases left unmatched: 6. CDR3 nucleotides: TGTGCCAGCAGCTCTGGAATAGCGGGGGACAATGAGCAGTTCTTC. Translating it yields CASSSGIAGDNEQFF.

This chain links TRBV27 with TRBJ1-6; possibly TRBD1 for D (5 bases). The CDR3 sequence is 14 residues long. Germline assignment: CDR1 MNHEY and CDR2 SMNVEV (reference sequence). V was pared by 4 bases and J by 7 bases, with 11 bases between. CDR3 nucleotide sequence: TGTGCCAGCAGTTCCGGACACTCAAATTCACCCCTCCACTTT. Its translation: CASSSGHSNSPLHF.

The CDR3 is CASSELAGLNEQYF. CDR3 bases: TGTGCCAGCAGTGAACTAGCGGGACTTAACGAGCAGTACTTC. The V and J genes are TRBV2 and TRBJ2-7; 9 nucleotides agree with TRBD2. Losses at the gene ends were 2 bases for V and 5 bases for J; bases not matched to a gene: 4. Germline V lookup: CDR1 SNHLY, CDR2 FYNNEI. This CDR3 spans 14 amino acids.

DNA of the CDR3: TGTGCCAGCAGTTCCTTTAGCGGGGGTCTCATAGATACGCAGTATTTT. Amino acids: CASSSFSGGLIDTQYF. J is TRBJ2-3 and V is TRBV27, with 9 bases aligning to TRBD2. This CDR3 is 16 amino acids long. V lost 4 bases and J lost 5; bases outside the gene matches: 10. Germline assignment: CDR1 MNHEY and CDR2 SMNVEV (reference sequence).